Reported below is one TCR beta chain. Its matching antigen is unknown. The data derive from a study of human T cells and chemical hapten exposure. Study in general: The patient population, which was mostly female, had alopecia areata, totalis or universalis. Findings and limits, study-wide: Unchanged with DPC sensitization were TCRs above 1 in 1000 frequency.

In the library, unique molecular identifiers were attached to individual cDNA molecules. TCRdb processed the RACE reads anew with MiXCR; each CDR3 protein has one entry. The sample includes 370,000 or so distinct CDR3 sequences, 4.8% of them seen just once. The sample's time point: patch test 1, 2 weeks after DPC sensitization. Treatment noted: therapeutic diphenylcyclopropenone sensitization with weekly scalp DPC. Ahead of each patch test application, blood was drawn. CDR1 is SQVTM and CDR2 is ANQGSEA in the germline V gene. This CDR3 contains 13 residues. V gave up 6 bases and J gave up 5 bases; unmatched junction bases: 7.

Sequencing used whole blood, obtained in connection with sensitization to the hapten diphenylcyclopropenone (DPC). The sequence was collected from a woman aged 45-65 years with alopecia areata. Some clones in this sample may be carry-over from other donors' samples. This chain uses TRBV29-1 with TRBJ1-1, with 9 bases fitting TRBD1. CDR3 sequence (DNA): TGCAGCGTGGCGACAGGGGGGAGGACTGAAGCTTTCTTT. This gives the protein CSVATGGRTEAFF.